This T cell receptor beta chain was profiled in a study of control samples from healthy donors and cancer patients. Sequencing was performed with immunoSEQ multiplex PCR; in TCRdb, only in-frame clones are kept and a portion is missing. The data contain more than 85,000 clones, about four fifths of them singletons. Germline CDR1 is SGHVS and CDR2 is FQNEAQ. The CDR3 sequence is 15 residues long. Germline trimming cut 2 bases from V and 4 bases from J; bases unmatched to any gene: 4. The V and J genes are TRBV7-8 and TRBJ2-5, with 10 bases fitting TRBD1. The sample taken for sequencing was blood. This receptor was obtained from a woman between 45 and 65 years old in good health. The CDR3 nucleotides read TGTGCCAGCAGCTTACCCGGGACAGGGGCAGAGACCCAGTACTTC. It specifies CASSLPGTGAETQYF.